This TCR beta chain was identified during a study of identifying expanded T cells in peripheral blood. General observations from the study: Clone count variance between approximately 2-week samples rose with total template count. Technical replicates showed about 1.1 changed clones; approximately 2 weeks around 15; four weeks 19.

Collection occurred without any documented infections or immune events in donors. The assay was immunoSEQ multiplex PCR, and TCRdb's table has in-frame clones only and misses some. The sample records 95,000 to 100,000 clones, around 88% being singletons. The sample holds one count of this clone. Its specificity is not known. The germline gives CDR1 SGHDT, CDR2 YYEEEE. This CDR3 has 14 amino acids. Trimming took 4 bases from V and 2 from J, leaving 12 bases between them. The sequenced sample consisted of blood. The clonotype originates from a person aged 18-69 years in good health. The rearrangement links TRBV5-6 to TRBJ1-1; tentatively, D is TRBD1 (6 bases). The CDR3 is CASSRDTLNTEAFF. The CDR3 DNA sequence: TGTGCCAGCAGCCGGGACACCCTAAACACTGAAGCTTTCTTT.